A selection of T cell receptor beta chains follows, all from one sample in a study of shared clonotypes between healthy human individuals. The data were produced by immunoSEQ multiplex PCR, yet TCRdb's version contains in-frame clones alone and is incomplete. Of over 750,000 clones in the sample, 90% to 98% are singletons; the top ten hold less than 0.3%. Sequencing was performed on naive CD8+ T cells sorted from blood. The receptor source for this set is a young man in good health. CDR3s include the opening cysteine and the closing phenylalanine or tryptophan. Each record gives: CDR3 DNA, CDR3 protein, clone size, V gene, D gene, J gene. The D gene is left open where the match is weak. Part of the rows lack a size; the others show once, few, many or a class for expanded clones.

cdr3_nt: TGTGCCAGCAGCCTAACAGGGCGAGCTGAAAAACTGTTTTTT
cdr3_aa: CASSLTGRAEKLFF
clone_size: NA
v_call: TRBV25-1
d_call: NA
j_call: TRBJ1-4

cdr3_nt: TGTGCCAGCAGCGTTGGATATAGCAATCAGCCCCAGCATTTT
cdr3_aa: CASSVGYSNQPQHF
clone_size: NA
v_call: TRBV9
d_call: NA
j_call: TRBJ1-5

cdr3_nt: TGCAGTGCCCAGAAGGCACCGGAGCAGTTCTTC
cdr3_aa: CSAQKAPEQFF
clone_size: NA
v_call: TRBV20-1
d_call: NA
j_call: TRBJ2-1

cdr3_nt: TGTGCCAGCAGTGAGGCGGATCACAATGAGCAGTTCTTC
cdr3_aa: CASSEADHNEQFF
clone_size: once
v_call: TRBV2
d_call: NA
j_call: TRBJ2-1

cdr3_nt: TGTGCCAGCAGTGAAAATCTCGCGCTAGCGGATGTTATAGATACGCAGTATTTT
cdr3_aa: CASSENLALADVIDTQYF
clone_size: NA
v_call: TRBV2
d_call: TRBD2
j_call: TRBJ2-3

cdr3_nt: TGTGCCAGCAGTGAATCAGTCGCGGATGGCTACACCTTC
cdr3_aa: CASSESVADGYTF
clone_size: NA
v_call: TRBV25-1
d_call: NA
j_call: TRBJ1-2

cdr3_nt: TGTGCCAGCAGCTTAGTCCTAGATGAGCAGTTCTTC
cdr3_aa: CASSLVLDEQFF
clone_size: NA
v_call: TRBV7-9
d_call: NA
j_call: TRBJ2-1

cdr3_nt: TGTGCCAGCTCACCTCAGGGAGAATCAGGCACAGATACGCAGTATTTT
cdr3_aa: CASSPQGESGTDTQYF
clone_size: once
v_call: TRBV18
d_call: NA
j_call: TRBJ2-3

cdr3_nt: TGTGCCAGCAGCCTCAACTCTAAAAACATTCAGTACTTC
cdr3_aa: CASSLNSKNIQYF
clone_size: NA
v_call: TRBV6-5
d_call: NA
j_call: TRBJ2-4

cdr3_nt: TGCGCCAGCAGCCCGGGACAGGGACAAACCTACGAGCAGTACTTC
cdr3_aa: CASSPGQGQTYEQYF
clone_size: NA
v_call: TRBV5-1
d_call: TRBD1
j_call: TRBJ2-7

cdr3_nt: TGCAGCGTTTTACCAGGGGTCACCGGGGAGCTGTTTTTT
cdr3_aa: CSVLPGVTGELFF
clone_size: NA
v_call: TRBV29-1
d_call: NA
j_call: TRBJ2-2

cdr3_nt: TGTGCCAGTTATATGGGCAATGAGCAGTTCTTC
cdr3_aa: CASYMGNEQFF
clone_size: NA
v_call: TRBV19
d_call: NA
j_call: TRBJ2-1

cdr3_nt: TGTGCCAGCAGCTCCAGTCAGGGACCGAACACTGAAGCTTTCTTT
cdr3_aa: CASSSSQGPNTEAFF
clone_size: NA
v_call: TRBV9
d_call: NA
j_call: TRBJ1-1

cdr3_nt: TGTGCCAGCAGTTTAGAAACCGGGACTAGCGGATATGAATCCTACGAGCAGTACTTC
cdr3_aa: CASSLETGTSGYESYEQYF
clone_size: NA
v_call: TRBV28
d_call: TRBD2
j_call: TRBJ2-7

cdr3_nt: TGCGCCAGCAGTGAGTCCACCGGGGAGCTGTTTTTT
cdr3_aa: CASSESTGELFF
clone_size: NA
v_call: TRBV10-1
d_call: NA
j_call: TRBJ2-2

cdr3_nt: TGTGCCAGCAGCCAACTAAGCGGGGGCTTCTACGAGCAGTACTTC
cdr3_aa: CASSQLSGGFYEQYF
clone_size: NA
v_call: TRBV11-2
d_call: TRBD2
j_call: TRBJ2-7

cdr3_nt: TGTGCCAGCAGCGAACTAGCGGGAGGCTCCTACGAGCAGTACTTC
cdr3_aa: CASSELAGGSYEQYF
clone_size: NA
v_call: TRBV9
d_call: TRBD2
j_call: TRBJ2-7

cdr3_nt: TGTGCCAGCAGTTCCCCCCTACTAGCGGAGGCGTCCTACAATGAGCAGTTCTTC
cdr3_aa: CASSSPLLAEASYNEQFF
clone_size: NA
v_call: TRBV28
d_call: TRBD2
j_call: TRBJ2-1

cdr3_nt: TGTGCCATCAGTGAGCCTCTTACGGGGAGGGCCAGAGAGACCCAGTACTTC
cdr3_aa: CAISEPLTGRARETQYF
clone_size: NA
v_call: TRBV10-3
d_call: TRBD2
j_call: TRBJ2-5

cdr3_nt: TGTGCCAGCAGCCATAGCGGGAGCCTCAATGAGCAGTTCTTC
cdr3_aa: CASSHSGSLNEQFF
clone_size: once
v_call: TRBV14
d_call: TRBD2
j_call: TRBJ2-1

cdr3_nt: TGTGCCAGCAGCCCAACGGTCGGGAATCAGCCCCAGCATTTT
cdr3_aa: CASSPTVGNQPQHF
clone_size: NA
v_call: TRBV4-2
d_call: NA
j_call: TRBJ1-5

cdr3_nt: TGTGCCAGCAGTTCCGACCCCTACGAGCAGTACTTC
cdr3_aa: CASSSDPYEQYF
clone_size: NA
v_call: TRBV27
d_call: NA
j_call: TRBJ2-7

cdr3_nt: TGTGCCAGCAGTTACGGGACTAGCGGGTTTAGAGTTCAGTACGAGCAGTACTTC
cdr3_aa: CASSYGTSGFRVQYEQYF
clone_size: NA
v_call: TRBV5-4
d_call: TRBD2
j_call: TRBJ2-7

cdr3_nt: TGTGCCAGCAGTCAATCCAACGGGGAGCTGTTTTTT
cdr3_aa: CASSQSNGELFF
clone_size: NA
v_call: TRBV7-9
d_call: NA
j_call: TRBJ2-2

cdr3_nt: TGTGCCAGCAGCTGGGACGCCCACTACGAGCAGTACTTC
cdr3_aa: CASSWDAHYEQYF
clone_size: NA
v_call: TRBV11-2
d_call: NA
j_call: TRBJ2-7

cdr3_nt: TGTGCCAGCTCACCTGGCTCGAGCTCCTACGAGCAGTACTTC
cdr3_aa: CASSPGSSSYEQYF
clone_size: once
v_call: TRBV18
d_call: NA
j_call: TRBJ2-7

cdr3_nt: TGTGCCAGCAGCGTAGGGCAGGGGAGCAATCAGCCCCAGCATTTT
cdr3_aa: CASSVGQGSNQPQHF
clone_size: NA
v_call: TRBV9
d_call: NA
j_call: TRBJ1-5

cdr3_nt: TGTGCCAGCAGTTCAAGACAGCTCTTTCGGCCCCAGCATTTT
cdr3_aa: CASSSRQLFRPQHF
clone_size: NA
v_call: TRBV28
d_call: NA
j_call: TRBJ1-5

cdr3_nt: TGTGCCAGCAGTGATCTGGGACAAAACACTGAAGCTTTCTTT
cdr3_aa: CASSDLGQNTEAFF
clone_size: NA
v_call: TRBV2
d_call: NA
j_call: TRBJ1-1

cdr3_nt: TGTGCCAGCAGCTTAGATGTGGGACTAGCGGGAGACGGGGAGCTGTTTTTT
cdr3_aa: CASSLDVGLAGDGELFF
clone_size: NA
v_call: TRBV7-6
d_call: TRBD2
j_call: TRBJ2-2

cdr3_nt: TGTGCCAGCTCACCTTCACAGAACACCGGGGAGCTGTTTTTT
cdr3_aa: CASSPSQNTGELFF
clone_size: NA
v_call: TRBV18
d_call: NA
j_call: TRBJ2-2

cdr3_nt: TGTGCCAGCAGTTTAGGCGCAGGTAGAGGCTACACCTTC
cdr3_aa: CASSLGAGRGYTF
clone_size: NA
v_call: TRBV27
d_call: NA
j_call: TRBJ1-2

cdr3_nt: TGCAGCGTTGAAGGATGGGCACCTACAGATACGCAGTATTTT
cdr3_aa: CSVEGWAPTDTQYF
clone_size: NA
v_call: TRBV29-1
d_call: NA
j_call: TRBJ2-3

cdr3_nt: TGTGCCAGCAGCGCAGGAGGCTTTGGGGTCTACAATGAGCAGTTCTTC
cdr3_aa: CASSAGGFGVYNEQFF
clone_size: NA
v_call: TRBV7-9
d_call: NA
j_call: TRBJ2-1

cdr3_nt: TGTGCCAGCAGTGATGTAGCGGGAGGCTCCTACGAGCAGTACTTC
cdr3_aa: CASSDVAGGSYEQYF
clone_size: NA
v_call: TRBV25-1
d_call: TRBD2
j_call: TRBJ2-7

cdr3_nt: TGTGCCAGCAGCTCATCTTTTGTTTACACTGAAGCTTTCTTT
cdr3_aa: CASSSSFVYTEAFF
clone_size: NA
v_call: TRBV7-9
d_call: NA
j_call: TRBJ1-1

cdr3_nt: TGTGCCAGCAGCTTAGAAGGGTACTCCTACGAGCAGTACTTC
cdr3_aa: CASSLEGYSYEQYF
clone_size: NA
v_call: TRBV7-9
d_call: NA
j_call: TRBJ2-7

cdr3_nt: TGTGCCAGCAGCTTGGGGGACAGTGGCTACGAGCAGTACTTC
cdr3_aa: CASSLGDSGYEQYF
clone_size: NA
v_call: TRBV5-5
d_call: TRBD1
j_call: TRBJ2-7

cdr3_nt: TGTGCCAGCAGTGAAGGGGGGACGGTCTATCAGCCCCAGCATTTT
cdr3_aa: CASSEGGTVYQPQHF
clone_size: NA
v_call: TRBV2
d_call: NA
j_call: TRBJ1-5

cdr3_nt: TGTGCCAGCAGCCCGGAGGGACTAGCGGGAGTCGGCACCGGGGAGCTGTTTTTT
cdr3_aa: CASSPEGLAGVGTGELFF
clone_size: NA
v_call: TRBV7-9
d_call: TRBD2
j_call: TRBJ2-2

cdr3_nt: TGTGCCAGCAGCTCACCGACAGACGGCAACACTGAAGCTTTCTTT
cdr3_aa: CASSSPTDGNTEAFF
clone_size: NA
v_call: TRBV21-1
d_call: NA
j_call: TRBJ1-1

cdr3_nt: TGTGCCAGCAGCTTAGGTCGGACTGCAGGAGGGGAGACCCAAGAGACCCAGTACTTC
cdr3_aa: CASSLGRTAGGETQETQYF
clone_size: NA
v_call: TRBV11-2
d_call: NA
j_call: TRBJ2-5

cdr3_nt: TGTGCCAGTAGTGCCTCGGGACAAGGATTAGGGGAGCAGTACTTC
cdr3_aa: CASSASGQGLGEQYF
clone_size: NA
v_call: TRBV19
d_call: NA
j_call: TRBJ2-7

cdr3_nt: TGTGCCAGCAGACCACTAGCGGGAGGGCCGTTTGATGAGCAGTTCTTC
cdr3_aa: CASRPLAGGPFDEQFF
clone_size: NA
v_call: TRBV6-4
d_call: TRBD2
j_call: TRBJ2-1

cdr3_nt: TGTGCCAGCAGCCGAACTACTCCAGGGGGTCGAGACAATGAGCAGTTCTTC
cdr3_aa: CASSRTTPGGRDNEQFF
clone_size: NA
v_call: TRBV7-6
d_call: TRBD1
j_call: TRBJ2-1

cdr3_nt: TGCGCCAGCAGTGAGTCAGGGCTGACTAGCTTGAGGGAGACCCAGTACTTC
cdr3_aa: CASSESGLTSLRETQYF
clone_size: NA
v_call: TRBV10-2
d_call: TRBD2
j_call: TRBJ2-5

cdr3_nt: TGTGCCAGCAGTCCTGGACAGGGGACGAATGAGCAGTTCTTC
cdr3_aa: CASSPGQGTNEQFF
clone_size: NA
v_call: TRBV9
d_call: TRBD1
j_call: TRBJ2-1

cdr3_nt: TGTGCCAGCAGCTTAGCGTACCAAGAGACCCAGTACTTC
cdr3_aa: CASSLAYQETQYF
clone_size: NA
v_call: TRBV11-2
d_call: NA
j_call: TRBJ2-5

cdr3_nt: TGTGCCAGCAATGGGGACAGCCGCAATCAGCCCCAGCATTTT
cdr3_aa: CASNGDSRNQPQHF
clone_size: NA
v_call: TRBV2
d_call: TRBD1
j_call: TRBJ1-5

cdr3_nt: TGTGCCAGCAAGGGGGAGGGCTCCTACAATGAGCAGTTCTTC
cdr3_aa: CASKGEGSYNEQFF
clone_size: NA
v_call: TRBV7-9
d_call: NA
j_call: TRBJ2-1

cdr3_nt: TGTGCCAGCAGGGAGCCGGGACAGGGGATGTATGAAGCTTTCTTT
cdr3_aa: CASREPGQGMYEAFF
clone_size: NA
v_call: TRBV5-5
d_call: TRBD1
j_call: TRBJ1-1

cdr3_nt: TGTGCCAGCAGCGAGCTACAGGGGGCTCTCTACGAGCAGTACTTC
cdr3_aa: CASSELQGALYEQYF
clone_size: NA
v_call: TRBV7-6
d_call: TRBD1
j_call: TRBJ2-7

cdr3_nt: TGTGCCAGCAGCGTAGAAGGTAGCGCTTCCTACGAGCAGTACTTC
cdr3_aa: CASSVEGSASYEQYF
clone_size: NA
v_call: TRBV9
d_call: NA
j_call: TRBJ2-7

cdr3_nt: TGTGCCAGCAGTGAATCGCATCCGGGCGTACAGGTGGACGGGAAACTGTTTTTT
cdr3_aa: CASSESHPGVQVDGKLFF
clone_size: NA
v_call: TRBV2
d_call: NA
j_call: TRBJ1-4

cdr3_nt: TGTGCCAGCAGCTCGAAGACAGGGGGAGAGACCCAGTACTTC
cdr3_aa: CASSSKTGGETQYF
clone_size: once
v_call: TRBV7-9
d_call: TRBD1
j_call: TRBJ2-5

cdr3_nt: TGTGCCAGCAATGACTGGGACAGGGAGGCCGGGGAGCTGTTTTTT
cdr3_aa: CASNDWDREAGELFF
clone_size: NA
v_call: TRBV19
d_call: TRBD1
j_call: TRBJ2-2

cdr3_nt: TGTGCCAGCAGCCAAGCGGTTGGAGTGTCTCCTTTTTATGCAGATACGCAGTATTTT
cdr3_aa: CASSQAVGVSPFYADTQYF
clone_size: NA
v_call: TRBV14
d_call: NA
j_call: TRBJ2-3

cdr3_nt: TGTGCCAGCAGTTGGGGACAGGGCTCCTACGAGCAGTACTTC
cdr3_aa: CASSWGQGSYEQYF
clone_size: NA
v_call: TRBV27
d_call: TRBD1
j_call: TRBJ2-7

cdr3_nt: TGCGCCAGCAGCCAAGACCCCAGCGGGATCGGCAATGAGCAGTTCTTC
cdr3_aa: CASSQDPSGIGNEQFF
clone_size: NA
v_call: TRBV4-1
d_call: TRBD2
j_call: TRBJ2-1